The clone carrying this T cell receptor beta chain was detected many times. As yet, its antigen is unknown. The data are from a study of identical twins. Study results and limitations: Invariant MAIT and iNKT cells could partly confound zero-insertion analyses.

Through template switching, a universal primer site was introduced, and the cDNA contained unique molecular identifiers. From the 5' RACE reads, TCRdb called clonotypes with MiXCR, one entry per CDR3 protein. The table has about 890,000 distinct CDR3 sequences, roughly 12% seen once. V was trimmed by 5 bases and J by 4 bases, leaving 11 bases between them. The CDR3 is made up of 13 amino acids. In germline, CDR1 is SEHNR, CDR2 FQNEAQ (reference sequence). The same data also went into a second study, on yellow fever vaccine responses in identical twins.

Sequenced material: PBMCs. This TCR was sampled from a woman between 18 and 29 years old in good health. V gene TRBV7-9 combines with J gene TRBJ1-1; no clear D. The CDR3 reads CASSLLVGTEAFF. The DNA of the CDR3 is TGTGCCAGCAGCCTCCTGGTGGGCACTGAAGCTTTCTTT.